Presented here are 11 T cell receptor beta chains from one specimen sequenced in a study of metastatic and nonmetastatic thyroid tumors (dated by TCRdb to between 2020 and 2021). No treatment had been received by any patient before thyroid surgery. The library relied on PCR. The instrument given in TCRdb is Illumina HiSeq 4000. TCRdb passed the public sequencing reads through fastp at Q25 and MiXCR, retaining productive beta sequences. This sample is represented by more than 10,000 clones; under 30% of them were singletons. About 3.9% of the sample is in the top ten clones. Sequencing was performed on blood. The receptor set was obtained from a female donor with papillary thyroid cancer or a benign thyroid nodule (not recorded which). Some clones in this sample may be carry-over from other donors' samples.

The CDR3 loop is CASGLGHTDTQYF. The DNA for the CDR3 is TGTGCCAGCGGACTAGGTCACACAGATACGCAGTATTTT. The gene calls are TRBV6-1 and TRBJ2-3; 7 bases map to TRBD2. J lost 2 bases, V lost 8 bases, and 4 bases had no gene match. This CDR3 contains 13 residues. Germline lookup yields CDR1 MNHNS and CDR2 SASEGT.

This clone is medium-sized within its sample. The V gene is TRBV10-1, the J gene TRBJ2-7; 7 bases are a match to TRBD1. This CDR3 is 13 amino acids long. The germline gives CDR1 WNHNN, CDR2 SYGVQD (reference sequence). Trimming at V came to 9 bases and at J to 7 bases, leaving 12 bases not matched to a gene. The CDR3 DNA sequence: TGCGCCAGGGCCCGACAGGGCTTGGGGGAGCAGTACTTC. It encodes CARARQGLGEQYF.

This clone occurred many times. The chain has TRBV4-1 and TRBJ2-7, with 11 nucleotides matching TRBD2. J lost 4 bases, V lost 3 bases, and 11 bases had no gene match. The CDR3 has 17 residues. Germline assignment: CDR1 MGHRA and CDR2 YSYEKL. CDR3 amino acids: CASSHKRPSGRQYEQYF. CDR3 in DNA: TGCGCCAGCAGCCATAAGAGGCCTAGCGGGAGGCAGTACGAGCAGTACTTC.

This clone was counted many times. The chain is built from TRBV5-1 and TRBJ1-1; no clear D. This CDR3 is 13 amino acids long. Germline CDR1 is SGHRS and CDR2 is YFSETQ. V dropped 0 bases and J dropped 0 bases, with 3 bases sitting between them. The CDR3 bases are TGCGCCAGCAGCTTGGATTTGAACACTGAAGCTTTCTTT. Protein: CASSLDLNTEAFF.

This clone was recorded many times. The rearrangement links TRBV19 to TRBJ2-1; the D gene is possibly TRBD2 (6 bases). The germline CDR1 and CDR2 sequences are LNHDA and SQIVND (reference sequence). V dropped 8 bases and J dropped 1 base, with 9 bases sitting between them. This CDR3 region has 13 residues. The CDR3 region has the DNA TGTGCCAGTCATCGGGAGTCCTACAATGAGCAGTTCTTC. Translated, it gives CASHRESYNEQFF.

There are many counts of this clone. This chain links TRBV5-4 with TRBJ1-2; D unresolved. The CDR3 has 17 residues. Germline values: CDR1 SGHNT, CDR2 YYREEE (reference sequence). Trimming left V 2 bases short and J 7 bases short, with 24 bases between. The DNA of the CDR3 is TGTGCCAGCAGCTTTTTGACATCCGCGATGAGCGGCAGTGGCTACACCTTC. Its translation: CASSFLTSAMSGSGYTF.

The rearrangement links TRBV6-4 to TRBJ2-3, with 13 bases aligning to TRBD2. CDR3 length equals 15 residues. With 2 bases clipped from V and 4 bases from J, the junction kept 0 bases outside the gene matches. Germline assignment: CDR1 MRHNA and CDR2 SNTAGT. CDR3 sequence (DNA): TGTGCCAGCAGTGACACTAGCGGGGGGGCAGATACGCAGTATTTT. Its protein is CASSDTSGGADTQYF.

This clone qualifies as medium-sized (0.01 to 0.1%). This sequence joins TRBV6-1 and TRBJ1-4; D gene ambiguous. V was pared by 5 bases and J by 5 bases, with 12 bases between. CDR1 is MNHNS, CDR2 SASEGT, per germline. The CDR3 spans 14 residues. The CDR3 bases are TGTGCCAGCAGTTTGGTGGCCTTAAATGAAAAACTGTTTTTT. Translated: CASSLVALNEKLFF.

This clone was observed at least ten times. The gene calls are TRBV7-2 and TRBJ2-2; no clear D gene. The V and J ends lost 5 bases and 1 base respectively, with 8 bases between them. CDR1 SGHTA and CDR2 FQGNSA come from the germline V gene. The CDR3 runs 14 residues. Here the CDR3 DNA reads TGTGCCAGCAGCACCCAAGTGAACACCGGGGAGCTGTTTTTT. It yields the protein CASSTQVNTGELFF.

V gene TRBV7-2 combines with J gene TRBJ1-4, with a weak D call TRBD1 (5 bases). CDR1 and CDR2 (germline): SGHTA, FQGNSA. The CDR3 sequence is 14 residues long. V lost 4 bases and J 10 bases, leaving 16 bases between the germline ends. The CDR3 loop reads CASSSTVGGGKLFF. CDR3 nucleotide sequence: TGTGCCAGCAGCTCGACAGTGGGCGGAGGAAAACTGTTTTTT. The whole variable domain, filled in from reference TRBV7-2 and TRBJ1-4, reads GAGVSQSPSNKVTEKGKDVELRCDPISGHTALYWYRQSLGQGLEFLIYFQGNSAPDKSGLPSDRFSAERTGGSVSTLTIQRTQQEDSAVYLCASSSTVGGGKLFFGSGTQLSVL.

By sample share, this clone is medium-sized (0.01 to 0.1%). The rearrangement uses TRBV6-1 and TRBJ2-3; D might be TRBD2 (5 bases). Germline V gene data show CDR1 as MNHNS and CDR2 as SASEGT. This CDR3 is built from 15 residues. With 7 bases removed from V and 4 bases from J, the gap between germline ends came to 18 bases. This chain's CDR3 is CASTPPLGGPDTQYF. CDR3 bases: TGTGCCAGCACCCCGCCCCTCGGAGGCCCAGATACGCAGTATTTT.